Listed below are T cell receptor beta chains from one sample, sequenced in a study of blood T cells in healthy people across ages. From the 5' RACE reads, TCRdb called clonotypes with MiXCR, one entry per CDR3 protein. Found here are about 970,000 distinct CDR3 sequences, roughly 51% of them singletons; the top ten hold 20% to 25%. The sample taken for sequencing was blood. The receptors here all came from a woman aged 55-75 years in good health. Both conserved end residues are part of each CDR3. D genes are given only for firm matches. Not every row has a clone size; where given, it reads once, few, many or a size class.

TRBV28	NA	TRBJ2-5	NA	CASSTRAGHQETQYF	TGTGCCAGCAGTACCCGGGCGGGCCATCAAGAGACCCAGTACTTC
TRBV4-1	NA	TRBJ1-5	NA	CASSQAGWGQPQHF	TGCGCCAGCAGCCAAGCTGGGTGGGGCCAGCCCCAGCATTTT
TRBV28	NA	TRBJ2-6	NA	CASRPQGSGANVLTF	TGTGCCAGCAGGCCTCAGGGCTCTGGGGCCAACGTCCTGACTTTC
TRBV2	NA	TRBJ1-6	TRBD1	CASRLRGNSPLHF	TGTGCCAGCAGGCTCAGGGGGAATTCACCCCTCCACTTT
TRBV27	NA	TRBJ2-1	TRBD1	CASSLGQGWGEQFF	TGTGCCAGCAGTCTCGGACAGGGGTGGGGTGAGCAGTTCTTC
TRBV7-9	NA	TRBJ2-7	TRBD2	CASSLPSGSVEQYF	TGTGCCAGCAGCCTACCTAGCGGGAGCGTCGAGCAGTACTTC
TRBV9	NA	TRBJ2-1	NA	CASSITGTYNEQFF	TGTGCCAGCAGCATCACCGGGACCTACAATGAGCAGTTCTTC
TRBV6-2/TRBV6-3	NA	TRBJ2-2	NA	CASSTFSGVFPGELFF	TGTGCCAGCAGTACCTTTTCGGGAGTATTTCCCGGGGAGCTGTTTTTT
TRBV7-2	NA	TRBJ2-2	NA	CASSRTWAFGTGELFF	TGTGCCAGCAGCCGGACATGGGCTTTTGGCACCGGGGAGCTGTTTTTT
TRBV20-1	few	TRBJ2-1	TRBD2	CSAPRASGSNEQFF	TGCAGTGCTCCCCGGGCTAGCGGGAGTAATGAGCAGTTCTTC
TRBV15	few	TRBJ2-7	NA	CATSLRRGRDEQYF	TGTGCCACCAGCTTGCGACGGGGCAGGGACGAGCAGTACTTC
TRBV6-5	NA	TRBJ2-6	TRBD1	CASSYSGQLFSGANVLTF	TGTGCCAGCAGTTACTCGGGACAGCTATTCTCTGGGGCCAACGTCCTGACTTTC
TRBV15	few	TRBJ2-4	NA	CATSRPTLAKNIQYF	TGTGCCACCAGCAGACCTACACTAGCCAAAAACATTCAGTACTTC
TRBV3-1	NA	TRBJ2-7	TRBD2	CASSQVPGLVIHEQYF	TGTGCCAGCAGCCAAGTTCCGGGACTAGTGATCCACGAGCAGTACTTC
TRBV7-9	few	TRBJ2-7	TRBD1	CASSWGQGSSYEQYF	TGTGCCAGCAGCTGGGGACAGGGAAGCTCCTACGAGCAGTACTTC
TRBV20-1	few	TRBJ1-5	NA	CSARLGGQPQHF	TGCAGTGCTCGATTAGGCGGTCAGCCCCAGCATTTT
TRBV6-4	NA	TRBJ2-1	TRBD1	CASKPGTGPEYYNEQFF	TGTGCCAGCAAACCCGGGACAGGGCCCGAGTACTACAATGAGCAGTTCTTC